Following are 27 T cell receptor beta chains from one sample sequenced in a study of identical twins. TCRdb reprocessed the 5' RACE reads with MiXCR, giving one entry per CDR3 protein. The table lists about 660,000 distinct CDR3 sequences, over 8.5% of them singletons. Separately, the same data were catalogued under a study of yellow fever vaccine responses in identical twins.

Sequenced material: PBMCs. These receptors were obtained from a young woman in good health.

This clonotype was detected only a few times. CDR3 amino acids: CATSRPRAGGQETQYF. The DNA of the CDR3 is TGTGCCACCAGCAGACCTCGAGCGGGAGGGCAAGAGACCCAGTACTTC. The chain links TRBV15 to TRBJ2-5; 10 nucleotides line up with TRBD2. With 2 bases clipped from V and 2 bases from J, the junction kept 5 bases outside the gene matches. The germline V gene encodes CDR1 LNHNV and CDR2 YYDKDF (reference sequence). CDR3 size: 16 residues.

This clonotype was recorded many times. This chain connects TRBV29-1 to TRBJ2-4; the D is unclear. CDR3 size: 13 residues. The V gene's germline CDR1 is SQVTM and CDR2 ANQGSEA. V was pared by 1 base and J by 0 bases, with 4 bases between. The CDR3 DNA follows: TGCAGCGTTGAAGGTGCAGCCAAAAACATTCAGTACTTC. Translation gives CSVEGAAKNIQYF.

This clonotype was seen at least ten times. The chain links TRBV12-3 or TRBV12-4 to TRBJ1-1; D is unresolved. The CDR3 loop spans 13 amino acids. V was clipped by 3 bases and J by 11 bases, with 16 bases between them. CDR3 loop: CASSLESNRRAFF. For the CDR3, the DNA is TGTGCCAGCAGTTTGGAGTCCAATCGAAGGGCTTTCTTT.

V is TRBV2 and J is TRBJ2-3; possibly TRBD1 for D (6 bases). CDR1 is SNHLY and CDR2 is FYNNEI in the germline V gene. The CDR3 is made up of 18 amino acids. The V gene lost 5 bases and the J gene lost 4 bases, with 25 bases spanning the gap. As DNA, the CDR3 is TGTGCCAGCAGTCTAGGCCCCATTACAGGGAAAGGCGCAGATACGCAGTATTTT. This gives the protein CASSLGPITGKGADTQYF.

J is TRBJ2-1 and V is TRBV20-1; 8 bases match TRBD1. This CDR3 region has 12 residues. Unmatched junction bases numbered 3, after V lost 8 bases and J lost 3 bases. CDR1 and CDR2 (germline): DFQATT, SNEGSKA (reference sequence). DNA of the CDR3: TGCAGTCAAACAGGGGGCTACAATGAGCAGTTCTTC. Encoded protein: CSQTGGYNEQFF.

This clonotype was seen at least ten times. V gene TRBV20-1 combines with J gene TRBJ2-3; D ambiguous. Germline CDR1 is DFQATT and CDR2 is SNEGSKA (reference sequence). The CDR3 runs 10 residues. V was clipped by 3 bases and J by 6 bases, with 4 bases between them. The CDR3 reads CSASPDTQYF. The CDR3 nucleotides read TGCAGTGCTAGCCCCGATACGCAGTATTTT.

The rearrangement links TRBV15 to TRBJ2-7; D ambiguous. Trimming stripped 4 bases from V and 3 bases from J, with 10 bases between. CDR3 length: 13 amino acids. The V gene's germline CDR1 is LNHNV and CDR2 YYDKDF (reference sequence). CDR3 sequence reads: CATSIGVLYEQYF. The CDR3 DNA follows: TGTGCCACCAGCATTGGGGTCCTCTACGAGCAGTACTTC.

This clonotype has a count of ten or more. CDR3 loop: CASSGIEGARTDTQYF. The CDR3 nucleotides are TGCGCCAGCAGCGGAATAGAGGGGGCCCGCACAGATACGCAGTATTTT. V and J are TRBV5-1 and TRBJ2-3; 7 positions agree with TRBD1. CDR1 and CDR2 from the germline V gene are SGHRS and YFSETQ. The CDR3 loop spans 16 amino acids. V was pared by 4 bases and J by 1 base, with 9 bases of the junction left unmatched.

This clonotype came up many times. This rearrangement joins TRBV7-6 to TRBJ2-7; D ambiguous. Germline CDR1 reads SGHVS; CDR2 reads FNYEAQ. Trimming removed 2 bases from V and 2 bases from J, with 13 bases in between. This CDR3 is built from 15 residues. The CDR3 bases are TGTGCCAGCAGCTTATTTGAGGTGTCGACCTACGAGCAGTACTTC. Its translation: CASSLFEVSTYEQYF.

There are many counts of this clonotype. The rearrangement links TRBV14 to TRBJ1-1; TRBD1 aligns across 8 bases. This CDR3 spans 13 amino acids. The trim removed 8 bases at V and 3 bases at J, leaving 5 bases unmatched. Germline lookup yields CDR1 SGHDN and CDR2 FVKESK. The CDR3 DNA is TGTGCCAGCGGAGTACAGGGGGACACTGAAGCTTTCTTT. This encodes CASGVQGDTEAFF.

The chain employs TRBV7-9 and TRBJ1-1; D is undetermined. The CDR3 is 13 residues long. V gave up 5 bases and J gave up 1 base, with 8 bases separating them. Germline assignment: CDR1 SEHNR and CDR2 FQNEAQ (reference sequence). CDR3 bases: TGTGCCAGCAGCGAAGACAAGAACACTGAAGCTTTCTTT. It is translated as CASSEDKNTEAFF.

The chain joins TRBV4-3 to TRBJ1-1, with D possibly being TRBD1 (5 bases). The CDR3 length is 15 residues. The germline gives CDR1 LGHNA, CDR2 YSLEER. Trimming left V 5 bases short and J 4 bases short, with 17 bases between. This CDR3 is CASSSRGGGITEAFF. CDR3 bases: TGCGCCAGCAGCTCGCGAGGCGGGGGTATCACTGAAGCTTTCTTT.

This clonotype appeared a single time. The chain links TRBV27 to TRBJ1-5, with a possible D match to TRBD1 (5 bases). Trimming pared 0 bases from V and 2 bases from J, leaving 14 bases between. CDR1 and CDR2 (germline): MNHEY, SMNVEV (reference sequence). This CDR3 spans 17 amino acids. CDR3 bases: TGTGCCAGCAGTTTATCGAAAGGGGCGCCTGGCAATCAGCCCCAGCATTTT. It translates to CASSLSKGAPGNQPQHF.

This clonotype was seen many times. The chain combines TRBV7-2 with TRBJ2-7; D is perhaps TRBD1 or TRBD2 (5 bases each). Germline V gives CDR1 SGHTA, CDR2 FQGNSA. The ends were cut back, 0 bases at V and 4 bases at J, with 13 bases in the middle. CDR3 length: 15 residues. The CDR3 sequence: CASSLARGLTYEQYF. In DNA, the CDR3 is TGTGCCAGCAGCTTAGCGAGGGGTCTCACGTACGAGCAGTACTTC.

In this sample, this clonotype turned up a few times. The chain links TRBV3-1 to TRBJ2-3; 8 positions agree with TRBD1. The CDR3 runs 19 residues. Germline V gene lookup returns CDR1 LGHDT and CDR2 YNNKEL (reference sequence). The ends lost 0 bases at V and 4 bases at J; junction bases unmatched: 15. CDR3 residues: CASSQDLPGGISFADTQYF. The DNA for the CDR3 is TGTGCCAGCAGCCAAGATCTGCCAGGGGGCATATCTTTTGCAGATACGCAGTATTTT.

There are many counts of this clonotype. The chain links TRBV12-3 or TRBV12-4 to TRBJ2-7, with D uncertain. Trimming left V 3 bases short and J 4 bases short, with 10 bases between. The CDR3 has 13 residues. The CDR3 is CASSLQVSYEQYF. The CDR3 DNA is TGTGCCAGCAGTTTGCAGGTGTCGTACGAGCAGTACTTC.

This clonotype was found a few times. The V call is TRBV27, the J call TRBJ2-5, with D possibly TRBD2 on 6 matching bases. CDR1 is MNHEY, CDR2 SMNVEV, per germline (reference sequence). Deletions cut 5 bases from V and 1 base from J, with 14 bases between. The CDR3 length is 15 residues. For the CDR3, the DNA is TGTGCCAGCAGTACATTACGGGACTCCCAAGAGACCCAGTACTTC. This sequence encodes CASSTLRDSQETQYF.

This clonotype was seen ten or more times. The genes are TRBV29-1 and TRBJ2-4; 7 bases agree with TRBD1. The V gene's germline CDR1 is SQVTM and CDR2 ANQGSEA. The CDR3 is 12 residues long. Losses at the gene ends were 2 bases for V and 8 bases for J; bases not matched to a gene: 3. CDR3 loop: CSVEQGVDIQYF. CDR3 in DNA: TGCAGCGTTGAACAGGGGGTGGACATTCAGTACTTC. Based on the CDR3 plus reference TRBV29-1 and TRBJ2-4, the full variable domain is SAVISQKPSRDICQRGTSLTIQCQVDSQVTMMFWYRQQPGQSLTLIATANQGSEATYESGFVIDKFPISRPNLTFSTLTVSNMSPEDSSIYLCSVEQGVDIQYFGAGTRLSVL.

This clonotype was counted between two and nine times. The rearrangement uses TRBV29-1 and TRBJ1-2; no definite D call. Germline CDR1 and CDR2: SQVTM and ANQGSEA. The germline V and J ends were trimmed by 2 bases and 4 bases, with 14 bases remaining between them. CDR3 size: 14 residues. Here the CDR3 DNA reads TGCAGCGTTGAATGGTTTGAGCGTAGCTATGGCTACACCTTC. This codes for CSVEWFERSYGYTF.

This clonotype has more than one count but fewer than ten. The chain recombines TRBV15 with TRBJ2-5; D not certain. Per germline, CDR1 LNHNV and CDR2 YYDKDF (reference sequence). V shed 0 bases and J shed 2 bases, with 10 bases lying between them. The CDR3 length is 15 residues. As DNA, the CDR3 is TGTGCCACCAGCAGAGATTGGCAGACGCAAGAGACCCAGTACTTC. Its translation is CATSRDWQTQETQYF. Based on the CDR3 plus reference TRBV15 and TRBJ2-5, the full variable domain is DAMVIQNPRYQVTQFGKPVTLSCSQTLNHNVMYWYQQKSSQAPKLLFHYYDKDFNNEADTPDNFQSRRPNTSFCFLDIRSPGLGDTAMYLCATSRDWQTQETQYFGPGTRLLVL.

This clonotype was counted ten times or more. The rearrangement joins TRBV7-2 to TRBJ2-7, with D perhaps TRBD1 (6 bases). Germline CDR1 and CDR2: SGHTA and FQGNSA. V was trimmed by 4 bases and J by 3 bases, leaving 13 bases between them. The CDR3 totals 14 residues. The CDR3 DNA reads TGTGCCAGCAGCTCAAACAGGGATAGCTACGAGCAGTACTTC. Amino acids: CASSSNRDSYEQYF.

The V gene is TRBV2, the J gene TRBJ2-1; 10 nucleotides match TRBD1. Germline V gene lookup returns CDR1 SNHLY and CDR2 FYNNEI. Trimming at V came to 5 bases and at J to 0 bases, leaving 22 bases not matched to a gene. The CDR3 has 22 amino acids. CDR3 protein: CASSRKILWDRGQASSYNEQFF. The DNA for the CDR3 is TGTGCCAGCAGTCGAAAAATCCTTTGGGACAGGGGACAAGCGAGCTCCTACAATGAGCAGTTCTTC.

This clonotype turned up a few times. The V gene is TRBV6-1, the J gene TRBJ2-4, with 12 bases lining up with TRBD2. Per germline, CDR1 MNHNS and CDR2 SASEGT. With V trimmed by 5 bases and J by 4 bases, 15 bases remained unmatched. This CDR3 contains 19 residues. The CDR3 nucleotides read TGTGCCAGCAGTAAGCAGGGCAAGACTAGCGGGAGTGGGAAAAACATTCAGTACTTC. Translating gives CASSKQGKTSGSGKNIQYF.

The genes are TRBV20-1 and TRBJ2-3; 8 bases are a match to TRBD2. This CDR3 comprises 18 residues. V shed 0 bases and J 3 bases; nucleotides not matched to a gene: 14. CDR1 and CDR2 from the germline V gene are DFQATT and SNEGSKA (reference sequence). CDR3 in amino acids: CSARDLDGGRPVTDTQYF. The CDR3 DNA reads TGCAGTGCTAGAGATCTAGACGGCGGGAGGCCGGTAACAGATACGCAGTATTTT.

The rearrangement links TRBV14 to TRBJ2-1, with 8 nucleotides matching TRBD2. The CDR3 is 14 amino acids. Germline V gives CDR1 SGHDN, CDR2 FVKESK. With 1 base clipped from V and 15 bases from J, the junction kept 11 bases outside the gene matches. DNA for the CDR3: TGTGCCAGCAGCCAAGTCGGTAGCGGGAAGGTCACGTTCTTC. Residues: CASSQVGSGKVTFF. The variable domain in full, completed from reference TRBV14 and TRBJ2-1, reads EAGVTQFPSHSVIEKGQTVTLRCDPISGHDNLYWYRRVMGKEIKFLLHFVKESKQDESGMPNNRFLAERTGGTYSTLKVQPAELEDSGVYFCASSQVGSGKVTFFGPGTRLTVL.

V usage is TRBV5-6 and J usage is TRBJ2-7; D is undetermined. Trimming left V 2 bases short and J 3 bases short, with 6 bases between. Germline V gene lookup returns CDR1 SGHDT and CDR2 YYEEEE. The CDR3 sequence is 12 residues long. CDR3 nucleotides: TGTGCCAGCAGCTTTCGGTTCTACGAGCAGTACTTC. Encoded protein: CASSFRFYEQYF.

A few counts support this clonotype. The V and J genes are TRBV7-9 and TRBJ2-3; D uncertain. This CDR3 is built from 13 residues. With 8 bases removed from V and 0 bases from J, the gap between germline ends came to 9 bases. The germline gives CDR1 SEHNR, CDR2 FQNEAQ (reference sequence). In nucleotides, the CDR3 is TGTGCCAGCGCAGATACTAGCACAGATACGCAGTATTTT. Translating gives CASADTSTDTQYF.